This T cell receptor (beta chain) appears in the sequencing data of a study of T-cell memory formation after mild COVID-19. Study observations and caveats: Within pre-infection memory, some responding clones were found, suggesting cross-reactive memory joined. Mainly CM and EM harbored the contracting CD4+ clones; mainly EMRA harbored the CD8+ ones.

In regard to this clonotype: Its target is unknown.

Each CDR3 protein is one row after TCRdb ran MiXCR on the 5' RACE reads. The table records tens of thousands of distinct CDR3 sequences, around 6.6% of them present only once. This CDR3 contains 17 residues. Per the germline V gene, CDR1 is SGHAT and CDR2 is FQNNGV. V shed 1 base and J shed 9 bases, with 21 bases lying between them. Sequencing was performed on PBMCs or a T cell subset sorted from them (not recorded which). The TCR comes from an adult who had mild COVID-19 (a few samples of this study predate the infection). Cell type and time point are not known. V gene TRBV11-2 combines with J gene TRBJ2-2; D may be TRBD1 (5 bases). This CDR3 is CASSLGSRASDKWELFF. The CDR3 bases are TGTGCCAGCAGCTTAGGGTCTAGGGCCTCGGACAAGTGGGAGCTGTTTTTT. The complete variable domain, with remaining parts taken from reference TRBV11-2 and TRBJ2-2, reads EAGVAQSPRYKIIEKRQSVAFWCNPISGHATLYWYQQILGQGPKLLIQFQNNGVVDDSQLPKDRFSAERLKGVDSTLKIQPAKLEDSAVYLCASSLGSRASDKWELFFGEGSRLTVL.